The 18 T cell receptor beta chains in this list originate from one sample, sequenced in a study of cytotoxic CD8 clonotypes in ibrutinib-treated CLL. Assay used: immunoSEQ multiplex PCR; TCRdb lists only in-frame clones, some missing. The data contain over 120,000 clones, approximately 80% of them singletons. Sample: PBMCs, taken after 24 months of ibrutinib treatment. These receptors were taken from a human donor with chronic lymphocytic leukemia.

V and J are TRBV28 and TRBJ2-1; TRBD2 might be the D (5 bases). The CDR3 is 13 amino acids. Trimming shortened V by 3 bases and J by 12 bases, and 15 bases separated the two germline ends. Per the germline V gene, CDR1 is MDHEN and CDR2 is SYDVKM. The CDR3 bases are TGTGCCAGCAGTTTGGACTCCCGACCGGCGCAGTTCTTC. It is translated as CASSLDSRPAQFF.

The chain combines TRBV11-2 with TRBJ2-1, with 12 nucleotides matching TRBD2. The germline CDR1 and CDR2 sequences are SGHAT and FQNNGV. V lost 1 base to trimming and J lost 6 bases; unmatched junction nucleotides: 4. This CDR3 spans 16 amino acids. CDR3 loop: CASSLGVGLAGNEQFF. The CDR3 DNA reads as TGTGCCAGCAGCTTAGGGGTGGGACTAGCGGGCAATGAGCAGTTCTTC. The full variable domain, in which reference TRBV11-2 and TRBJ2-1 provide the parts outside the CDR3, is EAGVAQSPRYKIIEKRQSVAFWCNPISGHATLYWYQQILGQGPKLLIQFQNNGVVDDSQLPKDRFSAERLKGVDSTLKIQPAKLEDSAVYLCASSLGVGLAGNEQFFGPGTRLTVL.

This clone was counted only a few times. In DNA form, the CDR3 reads TGTGCCAGCAGTCCCTGGGACCCAGTGGGTCCCCAGCATTTT. It is translated as CASSPWDPVGPQHF. The V call is TRBV27, the J call TRBJ1-5; tentative D call: TRBD1 (5 bases). The length of the CDR3 is 14 residues. The germline CDR1 and CDR2 sequences are MNHEY and SMNVEV (reference sequence). Trimming removed 5 bases at V and 10 bases at J, with 18 bases between.

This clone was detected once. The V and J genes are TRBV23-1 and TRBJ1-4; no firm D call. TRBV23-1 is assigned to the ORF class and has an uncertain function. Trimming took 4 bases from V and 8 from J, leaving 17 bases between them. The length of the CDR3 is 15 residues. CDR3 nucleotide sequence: TGCGCCAGCAGTCCCCTGAGGCCCCCGGCCGAAAAACTGTTTTTT. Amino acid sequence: CASSPLRPPAEKLFF.

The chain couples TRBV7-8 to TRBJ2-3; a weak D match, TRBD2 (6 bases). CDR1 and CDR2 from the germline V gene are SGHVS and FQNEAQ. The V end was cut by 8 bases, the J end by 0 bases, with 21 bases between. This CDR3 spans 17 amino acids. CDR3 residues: CASPPLPGERSTDTQYF. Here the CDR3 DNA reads TGTGCCAGCCCGCCCCTCCCGGGGGAGAGAAGCACAGATACGCAGTATTTT.

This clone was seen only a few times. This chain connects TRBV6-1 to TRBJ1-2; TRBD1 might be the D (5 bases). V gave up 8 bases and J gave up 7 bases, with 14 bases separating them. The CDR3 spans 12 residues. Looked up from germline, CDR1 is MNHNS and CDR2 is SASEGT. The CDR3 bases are TGTGCCAGCGCCCCAGGGTTGGGTGGCTACACCTTC. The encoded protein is CASAPGLGGYTF.

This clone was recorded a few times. DNA of the CDR3: TGTGCCAGCAGTTTACCCCCCGCGACGGTGTTCTCCTACGAGCAGTACTTC. It yields the protein CASSLPPATVFSYEQYF. The V call is TRBV28, the J call TRBJ2-7; D remains unclear. The germline V and J ends were trimmed by 2 bases and 0 bases, with 17 bases remaining between them. Germline values: CDR1 MDHEN, CDR2 SYDVKM. The CDR3 runs 17 residues.

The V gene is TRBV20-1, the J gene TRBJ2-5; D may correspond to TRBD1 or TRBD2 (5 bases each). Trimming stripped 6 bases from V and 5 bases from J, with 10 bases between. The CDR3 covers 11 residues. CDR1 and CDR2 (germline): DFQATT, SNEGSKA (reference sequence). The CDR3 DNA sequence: TGCAGTGCCCACTGGGGGGAGACCCAGTACTTC. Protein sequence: CSAHWGETQYF.

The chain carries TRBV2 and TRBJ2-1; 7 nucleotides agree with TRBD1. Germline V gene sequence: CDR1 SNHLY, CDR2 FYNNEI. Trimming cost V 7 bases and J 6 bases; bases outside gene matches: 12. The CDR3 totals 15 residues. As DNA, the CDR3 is TGTGCCAGCACCGAGGGGGCCGTGGGGACCAATGAGCAGTTCTTC. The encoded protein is CASTEGAVGTNEQFF.

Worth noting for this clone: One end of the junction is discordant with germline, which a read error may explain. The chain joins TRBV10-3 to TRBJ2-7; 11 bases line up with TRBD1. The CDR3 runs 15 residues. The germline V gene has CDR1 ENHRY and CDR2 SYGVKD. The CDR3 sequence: CAISQSGQGAYEQYF. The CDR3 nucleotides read TGTGCCATCAGTCAGTCAGGACAGGGGGCATACGAGCAGTACTTC.

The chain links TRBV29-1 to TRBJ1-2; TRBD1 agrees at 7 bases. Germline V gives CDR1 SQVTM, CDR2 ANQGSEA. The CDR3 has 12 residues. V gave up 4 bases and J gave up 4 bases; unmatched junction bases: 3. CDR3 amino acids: CSVGQGGYGYTF. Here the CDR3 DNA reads TGCAGCGTTGGACAGGGAGGCTATGGCTACACCTTC.

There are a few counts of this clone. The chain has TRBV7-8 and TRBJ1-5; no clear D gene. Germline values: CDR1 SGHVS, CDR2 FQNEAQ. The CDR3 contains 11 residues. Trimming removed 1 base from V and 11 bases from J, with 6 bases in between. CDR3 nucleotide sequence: TGTGCCAGCAGCTTAGGGTGGACCCAGCATTTT. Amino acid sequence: CASSLGWTQHF.

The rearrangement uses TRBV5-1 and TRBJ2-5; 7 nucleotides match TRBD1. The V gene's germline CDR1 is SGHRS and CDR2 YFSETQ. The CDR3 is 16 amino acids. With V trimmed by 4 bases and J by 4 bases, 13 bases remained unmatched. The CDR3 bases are TGCGCCAGCAGCGGTTCCTCGGGACAGAGTCTAGAGACCCAGTACTTC. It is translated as CASSGSSGQSLETQYF.

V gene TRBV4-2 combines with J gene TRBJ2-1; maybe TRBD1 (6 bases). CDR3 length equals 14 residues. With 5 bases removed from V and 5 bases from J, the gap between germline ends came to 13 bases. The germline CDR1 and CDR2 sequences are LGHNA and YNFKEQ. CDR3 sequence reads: CASSGGPTHNEQFF. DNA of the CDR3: TGTGCCAGCAGCGGGGGCCCGACACACAATGAGCAGTTCTTC.

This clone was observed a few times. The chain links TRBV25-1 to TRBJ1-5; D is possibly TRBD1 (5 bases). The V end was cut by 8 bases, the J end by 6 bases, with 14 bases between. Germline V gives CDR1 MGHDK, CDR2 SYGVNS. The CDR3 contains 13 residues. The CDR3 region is CASATGGGQPQHF. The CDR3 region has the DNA TGTGCCAGCGCTACAGGTGGGGGTCAGCCCCAGCATTTT.

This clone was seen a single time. The CDR3 DNA reads as TGTGCCAGCAGTTTGACAGGTCGGGGCTATAGCAATCAGCCCCAGCATTTT. Translation: CASSLTGRGYSNQPQHF. This chain uses TRBV27 with TRBJ1-5, with D maybe TRBD1 (6 bases). The CDR3 is 17 residues long. The germline gives CDR1 MNHEY, CDR2 SMNVEV (reference sequence). Trimming removed 3 bases from V and 0 bases from J, with 15 bases in between.

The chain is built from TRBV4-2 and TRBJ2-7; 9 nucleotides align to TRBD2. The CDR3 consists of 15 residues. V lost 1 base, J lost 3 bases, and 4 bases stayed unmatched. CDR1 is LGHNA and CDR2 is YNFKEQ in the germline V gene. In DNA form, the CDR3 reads TGTGCCAGCAGCCAAGGGGGGACTAGCCTCTACGAGCAGTACTTC. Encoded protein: CASSQGGTSLYEQYF.

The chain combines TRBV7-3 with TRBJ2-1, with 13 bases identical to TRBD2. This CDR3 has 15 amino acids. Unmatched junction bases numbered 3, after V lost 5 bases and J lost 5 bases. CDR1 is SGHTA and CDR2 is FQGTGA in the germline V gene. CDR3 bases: TGTGCCAGCAGCCCCGGACTAGCGGGAGACAATGAGCAGTTCTTC. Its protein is CASSPGLAGDNEQFF.